The text below deals with one T cell receptor (beta chain). Per the original data handling: Amplification from reference gene primers served as the basis for estimated nucleated cell counts. Profiling relied on immunoSEQ multiplex PCR, and the TCRdb table lists in-frame clones only, not all of them. The D gene and trimming were derived from the DNA, and the V and J assignments and clone size from that table. In the table there are 120,000 to 150,000 clones, 75% to 85% of which are singletons. The data stem from a study of blood T cell repertoires in COVID-19. The germline V gene has CDR1 DFQATT and CDR2 SNEGSKA (reference sequence). CDR3 length: 15 amino acids. Trimming cost V 3 bases and J 4 bases; bases outside gene matches: 5.

The sequence was collected from a woman in her 50s in a cohort sampled during active or convalescent COVID-19. The chain joins TRBV20-1 to TRBJ2-3; TRBD2 matches at 12 bases. Sequencing was done on a sample of peripheral blood. The CDR3 region is CSASRTSGVSDTQYF. Written as DNA, the CDR3 is TGCAGTGCTAGTAGGACTAGCGGGGTATCAGATACGCAGTATTTT.